This TCR beta chain is drawn from a study of blood T cell repertoires in COVID-19. Study at large: There were acute and convalescent COVID-19 samples, and they came from the United States, Italy and Spain.

CDR3 length: 14 amino acids. Germline trimming cut 6 bases from V and 9 bases from J; bases unmatched to any gene: 8. Per the germline V gene, CDR1 is MNHEY and CDR2 is SVGAGI. Data came from immunoSEQ multiplex PCR; TCRdb stores just in-frame clones and leaves some out. The top ten clones hold 1.5% to 2% of a sample with under 500,000 clones, nearly 90% of them seen once. The sample comprised PBMCs or T cells enriched from blood (not recorded which). V gene TRBV6-5 combines with J gene TRBJ1-6; TRBD1 matches 7 bases. This TCR came from a woman under 30 with acute COVID-19. CDR3 region: CASRQTGLGSPLHF. CDR3 nucleotides: TGTGCCAGCAGACAGACAGGGTTAGGTTCACCCCTCCACTTT.